This T cell receptor beta chain was obtained from a study of T cells in localized non-small cell lung cancer. A note on this clone: Its antigen is not known.

Generated by immunoSEQ multiplex PCR, the TCRdb table keeps only in-frame clones and is missing some. In the table there are about 51,000 clones, 81% of which are singletons. Study findings and constraints: Heterogeneity stays possible, as sequencing covered only one tumor region.

Sequences were derived from peripheral blood mononuclear cells, sampled before any cancer treatment. The receptor's source is a man between 35 and 75 years old with stage III lung adenocarcinoma.

The CDR3 region has the DNA TGTGCCACGTCGAGGGGACTAGCGGGGAGGAATGAGCAGTTCTTC. Amino acid sequence: CATSRGLAGRNEQFF. The rearrangement joins TRBV6-4 to TRBJ2-1; TRBD2 matches at 13 bases. The CDR3 length is 15 residues. CDR1 is MRHNA and CDR2 is SNTAGT in the germline V gene. J was trimmed by 7 bases and V by 10 bases; bases with no gene match: 10.